The 27 T cell receptor beta chains listed next were all sequenced from one sample in a study of metastatic and nonmetastatic thyroid tumors. TCRdb re-analyzed the PCR reads using MiXCR. The sample yields about 92,000 clones, 14% to 15% seen once. Patients had received no treatment of any kind before thyroid surgery. The sequenced material came from blood. These receptor sequences come from a female donor with papillary thyroid cancer or a benign thyroid nodule (not recorded which). Some clones in this sample may be carry-over from other donors' samples.

This clone was recorded at least ten times. The chain combines TRBV10-3 with TRBJ2-7, with 13 bases that match TRBD2. With 2 bases clipped from V and 3 bases from J, the junction kept 1 base outside the gene matches. CDR3 length: 15 residues. Germline V gene sequence: CDR1 ENHRY, CDR2 SYGVKD. CDR3 sequence (DNA): TGTGCCATCAGTGAGGGACTAGCGGGGGACTACGAGCAGTACTTC. Residues: CAISEGLAGDYEQYF.

This clone came up many times. V usage is TRBV30 and J usage is TRBJ1-1; unclear D gene. Looked up from germline, CDR1 is GTSNPN and CDR2 is SVGIG (reference sequence). CDR3 length: 13 residues. V was trimmed by 5 bases and J by 1 base, leaving 11 bases between them. The DNA for the CDR3 is TGTGCCTGGGGTATCACAGCGAACACTGAAGCTTTCTTT. This sequence encodes CAWGITANTEAFF.

About this clone: The junction departs from the called germline gene at one end, perhaps through a read error. The same CDR3 arises from other DNA sequences in this sample as well. The rearrangement links TRBV7-9 to TRBJ1-1; possible D gene TRBD1, 5 bases. The CDR3 extends over 14 amino acids. Germline-derived CDR1 and CDR2 are SEHNR and FQNEAQ (reference sequence). The DNA for the CDR3 is TGTGCCAGCAGCCTACAGGCCGCGAACACTGAGGCTTTCTTT. It translates to CASSLQAANTEAFF.

As to this clone: Given a much more abundant clone one base away, this may be a read error. The CDR3 nucleotides are TGCGCCGGCAGCCAAGATATGGGTTCTGAAGCTTTCTTT. Translation gives CAGSQDMGSEAFF. The chain couples TRBV4-1 to TRBJ1-1; no firm D call. Germline assignment: CDR1 MGHRA and CDR2 YSYEKL. CDR3 length: 13 residues.

This clone came up many times. The CDR3 loop reads CASSRVEAFF. In DNA form, the CDR3 reads TGTGCCAGCAGCCGGGTTGAAGCTTTCTTT. The chain is built from TRBV28 and TRBJ1-1; D remains unclear. V was clipped by 6 bases and J by 7 bases, with 6 bases between them. The CDR3 is made up of 10 amino acids. Germline lookup yields CDR1 MDHEN and CDR2 SYDVKM.

This clone has a count of ten or more. The CDR3 DNA sequence: TGCGCCAGCAGCCAAGATCCGGGACGGTACCGCTATGGCTACACCTTC. It translates to CASSQDPGRYRYGYTF. J is TRBJ1-2 and V is TRBV4-1; TRBD1 might be the D (5 bases). V lost 0 bases, J lost 4 bases, and 15 bases lay in between. This CDR3 region has 16 residues. Germline CDR1 MGHRA, CDR2 YSYEKL.

The chain is built from TRBV7-9 and TRBJ2-5; D is perhaps TRBD1 (6 bases). From germline, CDR1 is SEHNR and CDR2 FQNEAQ (reference sequence). V was shortened by 5 bases and J by 7 bases, with 14 bases between the two germline ends. CDR3 size: 13 residues. CDR3 residues: CASSGGAVVTQYF. CDR3 coding DNA: TGTGCCAGCAGCGGGGGCGCCGTGGTGACCCAGTACTTC.

The table lists this clone with many counts. The CDR3, as DNA: TGTGCCAGCAGTTACTCGCCTAGCGGGGCCGACAATGAGCAGTTCTTC. This codes for CASSYSPSGADNEQFF. V usage is TRBV6-2 or TRBV6-3 and J usage is TRBJ2-1; 9 nucleotides align to TRBD2. The CDR3 runs 16 residues. V lost 0 bases, J lost 5 bases, and 5 bases stayed unmatched. The germline CDR1 and CDR2 sequences are MNHEY and SVGEGT.

This clone was detected many times. The J gene is TRBJ2-7, the V gene TRBV6-1; 7 nucleotides align to TRBD1. With 0 bases clipped from V and 0 bases from J, the junction kept 2 bases outside the gene matches. Germline-derived CDR1 and CDR2 are MNHNS and SASEGT. The CDR3 runs to 15 residues. CDR3 amino acids: CASSEAGDSSYEQYF. In nucleotides, the CDR3 is TGTGCCAGCAGTGAAGCGGGGGACAGCTCCTACGAGCAGTACTTC.

This clone showed up many times. The V call is TRBV9, the J call TRBJ2-7; no firm D call. CDR1 is SGDLS and CDR2 is YYNGEE in the germline V gene. Trimming took off 2 bases at V and 2 bases at J, with 11 bases between the two ends. The CDR3 runs to 14 residues. CDR3 sequence reads: CASSVGFRAYEQYF. The CDR3 coding sequence is TGTGCCAGCAGCGTTGGTTTTCGGGCCTACGAGCAGTACTTC.

This clone was counted many times. V and J are TRBV7-9 and TRBJ2-5, with 14 nucleotides matching TRBD2. V dropped 5 bases and J dropped 1; count of bases not matched to a gene: 6. Germline lookup yields CDR1 SEHNR and CDR2 FQNEAQ (reference sequence). The CDR3 has 17 residues. Here the CDR3 reads CASSPGLAGGSQETQYF. CDR3 nucleotides: TGTGCCAGCAGCCCAGGACTAGCGGGGGGCTCCCAAGAGACCCAGTACTTC.

This clone was found a few times. This may arise from a read error, as a much more abundant clone is one base away. At the DNA level, this CDR3 is encoded by other sequences in the same sample as well. This sequence joins TRBV5-1 and TRBJ1-1; D remains ambiguous. There are 11 residues in the CDR3. V lost 5 bases and J lost 7, with 9 bases in between. Germline-derived CDR1 and CDR2 are SGHRS and YFSETQ. The CDR3 nucleotides are TGCGCCAGCAGGACGGCCGATGAAGCTTTCTTT. This encodes CASRTADEAFF.

This clone showed up many times. V gene TRBV27 combines with J gene TRBJ2-5; 7 nucleotides agree with TRBD1. The germline CDR1 and CDR2 sequences are MNHEY and SMNVEV (reference sequence). The trim removed 3 bases at V and 5 bases at J, leaving 6 bases unmatched. The CDR3 is 14 residues long. CDR3 bases: TGTGCCAGCAGTTTCCGGGACAGAGGGGAGACCCAGTACTTC. Translated, it gives CASSFRDRGETQYF.

This clone was found many times. The rearrangement joins TRBV15 to TRBJ1-3, with TRBD1 as a possible D gene (6 bases). V lost 0 bases and J 3 bases, leaving 18 bases between the germline ends. Germline V gene data show CDR1 as LNHNV and CDR2 as YYDKDF (reference sequence). This CDR3 is built from 18 residues. CDR3 coding DNA: TGTGCCACCAGCAGAGACTTCCCGGGACACGTTCTTGGAAACACCATATATTTT. Protein: CATSRDFPGHVLGNTIYF.

The sample holds many counts of this clone. The rearrangement uses TRBV6-6 and TRBJ2-7, with 15 positions matching TRBD2. The ends lost 7 bases at V and 4 bases at J; junction bases unmatched: 20. The CDR3 runs to 20 residues. Germline V gene data show CDR1 as MNHNY and CDR2 as SVGAGI (reference sequence). The CDR3 DNA sequence: TGTGCCAGCACCTTCTTCCGGGGACTAGCGGGGGGCGGGGGACTTTACGAGCAGTACTTC. Its protein product is CASTFFRGLAGGGGLYEQYF.

This clone showed up many times. V and J are TRBV6-2 or TRBV6-3 and TRBJ2-6; 7 nucleotides align to TRBD1. The CDR3 length is 16 residues. The germline gives CDR1 MNHEY, CDR2 SVGEGT. J lost 12 bases, V lost 2 bases, and 13 bases had no gene match. CDR3 in amino acids: CASSYLRETGKPVLTF. The DNA of the CDR3 is TGTGCCAGCAGTTACCTAAGAGAGACAGGGAAGCCCGTCCTGACTTTC.

Remarks on this clone: Compared with germline, one end of the junction differs, possibly owing to a read error. The genes are TRBV6-1 and TRBJ2-2; D is unresolved. Germline assignment: CDR1 MNHNS and CDR2 SASEGT. The CDR3 sequence is 15 residues long. The CDR3 protein is CSSPADGPDTGELFF. CDR3 nucleotide sequence: TGTTCCAGCCCCGCGGACGGCCCGGACACCGGGGAGCTGTTTTTT.

This clone was observed many times. The chain couples TRBV30 to TRBJ2-7, with a possible D match to TRBD1 (5 bases). The length of the CDR3 is 14 residues. V lost 2 bases, J lost 2 bases, and 13 bases lay in between. In germline, CDR1 is GTSNPN, CDR2 SVGIG (reference sequence). The CDR3 spells CAWSKNVGAYEQYF. The CDR3 nucleotides are TGTGCCTGGAGTAAAAACGTAGGGGCCTACGAGCAGTACTTC. Combining the CDR3 with reference TRBV30 and TRBJ2-7 gives the whole variable domain SQTIHQWPATLVQPVGSPLSLECTVEGTSNPNLYWYRQAAGRGLQLLFYSVGIGQISSEVPQNLSASRPQDRQFILSSKKLLLSDSGFYLCAWSKNVGAYEQYFGPGTRLTVT.

The CDR3 DNA sequence: TGCGCCAGCCGGCGGGGGGGAAACTACGAGCAGTACTTC. Its translation: CASRRGGNYEQYF. V is TRBV10-2 and J is TRBJ2-7, with 9 bases matching TRBD2. Germline CDR1 reads WSHSY; CDR2 reads SAAADI. V lost 8 bases and J lost 3; bases outside the gene matches: 5. The CDR3 sequence is 13 residues long.

This clone showed up many times. The chain carries TRBV25-1 and TRBJ1-1; possibly TRBD1 for D (5 bases). Trimming shortened V by 6 bases and J by 4 bases, and 12 bases separated the two germline ends. Germline CDR1 MGHDK, CDR2 SYGVNS. The CDR3 runs to 13 residues. CDR3 in amino acids: CASSSREITEAFF. CDR3 bases: TGTGCCAGCAGCAGCAGGGAGATCACTGAAGCTTTCTTT.

This clone turned up a few times. A single base separates this from a much larger clone, so it may be a read error. V gene TRBV2 combines with J gene TRBJ2-5; no definite D call. The length of the CDR3 is 11 residues. The germline gives CDR1 SNHLY, CDR2 FYNNEI. The CDR3 DNA is TGTGCCAACAGTGTAAAAGAGACCCAGTACTTC. This translates into CANSVKETQYF.

On this clone: A much larger clone differs by one base, so this may be a read error. This sequence joins TRBV28 and TRBJ2-3; no firm D call. The CDR3 is 16 amino acids. Germline V gene lookup returns CDR1 MDHEN and CDR2 SYDVKM. The CDR3, as DNA: TGTGCCAGCATTTTATTGCCTCCTGAAGGCGCCAATACGCAGTATTTT. The encoded protein is CASILLPPEGANTQYF.

This clone showed up many times. V and J are TRBV14 and TRBJ1-6; D not certain. The CDR3 is 17 residues long. V dropped 1 base and J dropped 0 bases, with 10 bases sitting between them. CDR1 and CDR2 (germline): SGHDN, FVKESK. The DNA of the CDR3 is TGTGCCAGCAGCCAAGGTTCGTCTAGCTCCTATAATTCACCCCTCCACTTT. Translated: CASSQGSSSSYNSPLHF.

This clone was picked up many times. This chain joins TRBV11-2 and TRBJ2-1; 15 positions agree with TRBD2. Germline V gene sequence: CDR1 SGHAT, CDR2 FQNNGV. The CDR3 spans 17 residues. Trimming took 5 bases from V and 5 from J; bases not matched to a gene: 7. The CDR3 nucleotides read TGTGCCAGCAGCCCACGGACTAGCGGGGGGGCCCACAATGAGCAGTTCTTC. Translated: CASSPRTSGGAHNEQFF. Looking up the rest from reference TRBV11-2 and TRBJ2-1 gives the full variable domain: EAGVAQSPRYKIIEKRQSVAFWCNPISGHATLYWYQQILGQGPKLLIQFQNNGVVDDSQLPKDRFSAERLKGVDSTLKIQPAKLEDSAVYLCASSPRTSGGAHNEQFFGPGTRLTVL.

As for this clone: A read error may be the cause here, since a much bigger clone is one base away. In the same sample, other DNA sequences code for this CDR3. For the CDR3, the DNA is TGCGCCAGCAGTGGTTGGGAGGCCAGCACAGATACGCAGTATTTT. Amino acid sequence: CASSGWEASTDTQYF. The chain employs TRBV5-1 and TRBJ2-3, with D perhaps TRBD2 (6 bases). Trimming shortened V by 5 bases and J by 0 bases, and 13 bases separated the two germline ends. The CDR3 sequence is 15 residues long. In germline, CDR1 is SGHRS, CDR2 YFSETQ.

This clone was recorded many times. The chain links TRBV4-2 to TRBJ2-7, with TRBD2 as a possible D gene (5 bases). This CDR3 region has 15 residues. The V and J ends lost 6 bases and 2 bases respectively, with 17 bases between them. Germline V lookup: CDR1 LGHNA, CDR2 YNFKEQ. The CDR3 nucleotides are TGTGCCAGCAGTAGGGTTCTAGCAGGAACCTACGAGCAGTACTTC. Translation: CASSRVLAGTYEQYF.

The V gene is TRBV7-6, the J gene TRBJ2-5, with D possibly TRBD1 on 6 matching bases. Between the trimmed V and J ends, which lost 1 base and 4 bases, there was a span of 16 bases. The germline V gene encodes CDR1 SGHVS and CDR2 FNYEAQ. This CDR3 comprises 16 residues. The CDR3 loop reads CASSLVGRGALETQYF. The CDR3 coding sequence is TGTGCCAGCAGCTTAGTAGGCAGGGGTGCACTAGAGACCCAGTACTTC.